This T cell receptor beta chain was sequenced in a study of blood T cell repertoires in COVID-19. Original data processing: For nucleated cells, counts were estimated from reference gene primer amplification. Measured with immunoSEQ multiplex PCR; TCRdb has only the in-frame clones, and not every one. The DNA gave D and trimming, while V, J and clone size come from that table. The table shows over 200,000 clones, with over 75% occurring only once. The CDR3 is 14 residues long. Trimming cost V 4 bases and J 1 base, with 10 bases left between them. Germline V gene sequence: CDR1 SGHAT, CDR2 FQNNGV. The chain links TRBV11-2 to TRBJ1-1; D gene unclear. The TCR originated in a man older than 75 with acute or convalescent COVID-19. Specimen: peripheral blood. The CDR3, as DNA: TGTGCCAGCAGCTCCGTGCGCTGGAACACTGAAGCTTTCTTT. As protein: CASSSVRWNTEAFF.